Below, 27 T cell receptor beta chains from the same sample are listed, as sequenced in a study of blood T cells in healthy people across ages. The use of a sample-barcoded 5' primer and a J-beta primer mix characterized a second PCR of about 6 to 11 cycles. TCRdb fed the 5' RACE reads into MiXCR, producing one record per CDR3 protein. The sample has some 850,000 distinct CDR3 sequences; roughly 24% are singletons. The same data also went into a second study, on T cells of mothers and their children.

Material: blood. Every receptor here comes from a boy aged 10-17 years in good health.

The sample holds a few counts of this clonotype. The chain joins TRBV2 to TRBJ2-1; TRBD2 matches 12 bases. V lost 7 bases to trimming and J lost 0 bases; unmatched junction nucleotides: 7. Germline lookup yields CDR1 SNHLY and CDR2 FYNNEI. The CDR3 sequence is 17 residues long. The CDR3 coding sequence is TGTGCCAGCATCAGGACTAGCGGGATTAGCTCCTACAATGAGCAGTTCTTC. Amino acid sequence: CASIRTSGISSYNEQFF.

The J gene is TRBJ2-6, the V gene TRBV27; 7 bases agree with TRBD1. CDR3 length: 17 residues. Germline CDR1 and CDR2: MNHEY and SMNVEV (reference sequence). V dropped 6 bases and J dropped 0; count of bases not matched to a gene: 8. CDR3 nucleotides: TGTGCCAGCAGCCCGGTGGGACAGACCTCTGGGGCCAACGTCCTGACTTTC. It translates to CASSPVGQTSGANVLTF.

The J gene is TRBJ2-5, the V gene TRBV7-8, with TRBD2 matching over 7 bases. V was pared by 4 bases and J by 1 base, with 6 bases of the junction left unmatched. Germline V gene lookup returns CDR1 SGHVS and CDR2 FQNEAQ. This CDR3 has 15 amino acids. The CDR3 nucleotides read TGTGCCAGCAGCTCCCTACTAGCGAGCCAAGAGACCCAGTACTTC. This translates into CASSSLLASQETQYF.

J is TRBJ1-5 and V is TRBV7-2; no clear D gene. CDR1 is SGHTA, CDR2 FQGNSA, per germline. CDR3 length: 12 amino acids. V lost 8 bases and J lost 5, with 10 bases in between. The chain's CDR3 is CASGHPDQPQHF. The CDR3 DNA reads TGTGCCAGCGGCCATCCGGATCAGCCCCAGCATTTT.

The chain joins TRBV5-1 to TRBJ2-5, with D unresolved. V lost 6 bases and J 2 bases, leaving 11 bases between the germline ends. The CDR3 consists of 13 residues. Looked up from germline, CDR1 is SGHRS and CDR2 is YFSETQ. The CDR3 reads CASTPARQETQYF. CDR3 nucleotide sequence: TGCGCCAGCACCCCGGCAAGACAAGAGACCCAGTACTTC.

This clonotype appeared a few times. The V gene is TRBV29-1, the J gene TRBJ1-2, with D perhaps matching TRBD1 (5 bases). Per germline, CDR1 SQVTM and CDR2 ANQGSEA. CDR3 length: 12 residues. Trimming cost V 6 bases and J 4 bases, with 12 bases left between them. The DNA of the CDR3 is TGCAGCGTGGGGACCCGGTCCTATGGCTACACCTTC. It encodes CSVGTRSYGYTF.

This clonotype was counted a few times. V and J are TRBV28 and TRBJ2-5; 8 bases fit TRBD1. The CDR3 spans 16 residues. Germline trimming cut 3 bases from V and 3 bases from J; bases unmatched to any gene: 9. The germline V gene has CDR1 MDHEN and CDR2 SYDVKM. The CDR3 region is CASSFDRQGRKETQYF. For the CDR3, the DNA is TGTGCCAGCAGTTTCGACCGACAGGGGCGGAAAGAGACCCAGTACTTC.

This clonotype was counted between two and nine times. In DNA, the CDR3 is TGTGCCAGCAGCCAACATCCCCCGGCAGGGGGCCCAACTGGGGCCAACGTCCTGACTTTC. Encoded protein: CASSQHPPAGGPTGANVLTF. This chain joins TRBV3-1 and TRBJ2-6; TRBD1 matches at 8 bases. This CDR3 comprises 20 residues. CDR1 is LGHDT and CDR2 is YNNKEL in the germline V gene (reference sequence). The junction had 14 bases not matched to a gene; V was cut back by 2 bases and J by 2 bases. Complete variable domain (other parts from reference TRBV3-1 and TRBJ2-6): DTAVSQTPKYLVTQMGNDKSIKCEQNLGHDTMYWYKQDSKKFLKIMFSYNNKELIINETVPNRFSPKSPDKAHLNLHINSLELGDSAVYFCASSQHPPAGGPTGANVLTFGAGSRLTVL.

V is TRBV25-1 and J is TRBJ1-3; the D gene is possibly TRBD1 (6 bases). Germline V gene lookup returns CDR1 MGHDK and CDR2 SYGVNS. Trimming cost V 0 bases and J 0 bases, with 12 bases left between them. The CDR3 length is 17 residues. CDR3 region: CASSEYTGSSSGNTIYF. CDR3 DNA: TGTGCCAGCAGTGAATATACAGGGTCAAGCTCTGGAAACACCATATATTTT.

This clonotype occurred a few times. This chain connects TRBV6-1 to TRBJ2-5, with 10 bases that match TRBD2. V was pared by 5 bases and J by 4 bases, with 13 bases of the junction left unmatched. Germline CDR1 reads MNHNS; CDR2 reads SASEGT. There are 17 residues in the CDR3. CDR3 sequence: CASSPWDSGGWRETQYF. CDR3 DNA sequence: TGTGCCAGCAGTCCCTGGGATAGCGGGGGGTGGAGAGAGACCCAGTACTTC.

This clonotype came up many times. The chain employs TRBV11-2 and TRBJ2-6; D might be TRBD1 (5 bases). The CDR3 covers 17 residues. V was trimmed by 5 bases and J by 0 bases, leaving 14 bases between them. Germline V lookup: CDR1 SGHAT, CDR2 FQNNGV. CDR3 coding DNA: TGTGCCAGCAGCCCCCAGATAGACAGCTCTGGGGCCAACGTCCTGACTTTC. This codes for CASSPQIDSSGANVLTF.

This clonotype was counted a single time. The chain combines TRBV4-1 with TRBJ1-5; 9 bases agree with TRBD1. Germline trimming cut 3 bases from V and 6 bases from J; bases unmatched to any gene: 6. The CDR3 totals 15 residues. Germline values: CDR1 MGHRA, CDR2 YSYEKL. CDR3 sequence: CASSQADRGTQPQHF. The CDR3 DNA sequence: TGCGCCAGCAGCCAGGCCGACAGGGGGACTCAGCCCCAGCATTTT.

This chain connects TRBV7-2 to TRBJ2-7; D may match TRBD1 or TRBD2 (5 bases each). Trimming removed 3 bases at V and 1 base at J, with 13 bases between. This CDR3 is built from 15 residues. The V gene's germline CDR1 is SGHTA and CDR2 FQGNSA. The CDR3 nucleotides read TGTGCCAGCAGCTTTGGGACCTTGGGGTCCTACGAGCAGTACTTC. The encoded protein is CASSFGTLGSYEQYF.

This clonotype occurred many times. The chain employs TRBV29-1 and TRBJ2-5; 12 bases match TRBD2. The CDR3 extends over 13 amino acids. The junction had 3 bases not matched to a gene; V was cut back by 5 bases and J by 5 bases. Germline CDR1 SQVTM, CDR2 ANQGSEA. CDR3 region: CSVLAGGMETQYF. The CDR3 region has the DNA TGCAGCGTTCTAGCGGGGGGGATGGAGACCCAGTACTTC.

This clonotype was counted only a few times. The V gene is TRBV3-1, the J gene TRBJ2-5; TRBD2 aligns across 7 bases. Germline values: CDR1 LGHDT, CDR2 YNNKEL (reference sequence). The CDR3 totals 13 residues. J gave up 3 bases and V 4 bases, and 2 bases lay outside the gene matches. The CDR3 is CASSPGTKETQYF. The CDR3 DNA sequence: TGTGCCAGCAGCCCCGGGACTAAAGAGACCCAGTACTTC.

The CDR3 DNA sequence: TGCAGTGCTCCTGGAGGGACAGGGTCAGATACGCAGTATTTT. Translation: CSAPGGTGSDTQYF. The chain combines TRBV20-1 with TRBJ2-3; 9 bases align to TRBD1. This CDR3 contains 14 residues. Losses at the gene ends were 5 bases for V and 4 bases for J; bases not matched to a gene: 7. Germline V gene sequence: CDR1 DFQATT, CDR2 SNEGSKA (reference sequence).

The rearrangement uses TRBV4-1 and TRBJ1-5, with D unresolved. Germline-derived CDR1 and CDR2 are MGHRA and YSYEKL. This CDR3 region has 14 residues. V was shortened by 1 base and J by 4 bases, with 8 bases between the two germline ends. The CDR3 region has the DNA TGCGCCAGCAGCCAAGTGGCACGTAATCAGCCCCAGCATTTT. It is translated as CASSQVARNQPQHF.

The CDR3 region has the DNA TGTGCCAGCAGCAGGACTAGCGGGGCCACGCAGTATTTT. This codes for CASSRTSGATQYF. The chain uses TRBV7-6 and TRBJ2-3, with 12 bases lining up with TRBD2. The CDR3 has 13 residues. The junction had 3 bases not matched to a gene; V was cut back by 5 bases and J by 9 bases. The V gene's germline CDR1 is SGHVS and CDR2 FNYEAQ.

The chain combines TRBV15 with TRBJ2-5; TRBD2 matches 7 bases. Germline V CDR1 and CDR2: LNHNV, YYDKDF (reference sequence). The ends lost 6 bases at V and 5 bases at J; junction bases unmatched: 6. The CDR3 spans 13 residues. CDR3 in DNA: TGTGCCACCAGTATGAGCGGGGCCGAGACCCAGTACTTC. This translates into CATSMSGAETQYF.

This chain connects TRBV4-2 to TRBJ2-3; TRBD2 agrees at 8 bases. CDR1 LGHNA and CDR2 YNFKEQ come from the germline V gene. The CDR3 runs 16 residues. Trimming removed 0 bases from V and 6 bases from J; junction bases left unmatched: 8. CDR3 DNA: TGTGCCAGCAGCCAAGATACCGGGGGGGCCTCGGATACGCAGTATTTT. Translation: CASSQDTGGASDTQYF.

V usage is TRBV7-6 and J usage is TRBJ2-6; 10 nucleotides match TRBD1. Germline loops: CDR1 SGHVS, CDR2 FNYEAQ. Trimming at V came to 5 bases and at J to 0 bases, leaving 7 bases not matched to a gene. The CDR3 has 18 amino acids. CDR3 nucleotides: TGTGCCAGCAGCCATGACAGGGGGCCCCGCTCTGGGGCCAACGTCCTGACTTTC. It yields the protein CASSHDRGPRSGANVLTF. Complete variable domain (other parts from reference TRBV7-6 and TRBJ2-6): GAGVSQSPRYKVTKRGQDVALRCDPISGHVSLYWYRQALGQGPEFLTYFNYEAQQDKSGLPNDRFSAERPEGSISTLTIQRTEQRDSAMYRCASSHDRGPRSGANVLTFGAGSRLTVL.

The chain combines TRBV30 with TRBJ1-1; no reliable D call. V lost 0 bases, J lost 3 bases, and 5 bases lay in between. The CDR3 is made up of 12 amino acids. Germline CDR1 and CDR2: GTSNPN and SVGIG (reference sequence). The CDR3 DNA sequence: TGTGCCTGGAGTGTTAGGGACACTGAAGCTTTCTTT. Its translation: CAWSVRDTEAFF.

This clonotype has more than one count but fewer than ten. The genes are TRBV20-1 and TRBJ2-7, with D possibly matching TRBD2 (6 bases). V lost 1 base and J 0 bases, leaving 13 bases between the germline ends. From germline, CDR1 is DFQATT and CDR2 SNEGSKA (reference sequence). CDR3 length: 15 amino acids. The DNA for the CDR3 is TGCAGTGCTAGAGGCCCCCGGGGGAGCTCCTACGAGCAGTACTTC. Translating gives CSARGPRGSSYEQYF.

The rearrangement joins TRBV12-3 or TRBV12-4 to TRBJ2-7, with a tentative D call TRBD2 (6 bases). This CDR3 contains 12 residues. V gave up 7 bases and J gave up 7 bases, with 14 bases separating them. CDR3 sequence: CASTYSAGEQYF. CDR3 DNA sequence: TGTGCCAGCACCTACAGTGCGGGAGAGCAGTACTTC.

This clonotype showed up just a few times. The chain uses TRBV20-1 and TRBJ2-5; possible D gene TRBD1, 5 bases. This CDR3 has 13 residues. CDR1 and CDR2 (germline): DFQATT, SNEGSKA (reference sequence). Deletions cut 1 base from V and 5 bases from J, with 11 bases between. CDR3 DNA: TGCAGTGCTAGAGGAAGGGGCGGTGAGACCCAGTACTTC. Protein product: CSARGRGGETQYF.

The chain recombines TRBV20-1 with TRBJ1-5; 9 bases fit TRBD1. Germline V CDR1 and CDR2: DFQATT, SNEGSKA (reference sequence). The CDR3 is made up of 16 amino acids. Trimming removed 3 bases from V and 0 bases from J; junction bases left unmatched: 6. As DNA, the CDR3 is TGCAGTGCTAGGGCCGACAGGGGGTTTAGCAATCAGCCCCAGCATTTT. Protein: CSARADRGFSNQPQHF.

The chain couples TRBV6-6 to TRBJ2-7, with 10 positions matching TRBD1. CDR3 length equals 16 residues. Germline CDR1 is MNHNY and CDR2 is SVGAGI (reference sequence). The trim removed 7 bases at V and 1 base at J, leaving 10 bases unmatched. The CDR3 spells CASTNLPGQGSYEQYF. As DNA, the CDR3 is TGTGCCAGCACGAATCTGCCGGGACAGGGGTCCTACGAGCAGTACTTC.